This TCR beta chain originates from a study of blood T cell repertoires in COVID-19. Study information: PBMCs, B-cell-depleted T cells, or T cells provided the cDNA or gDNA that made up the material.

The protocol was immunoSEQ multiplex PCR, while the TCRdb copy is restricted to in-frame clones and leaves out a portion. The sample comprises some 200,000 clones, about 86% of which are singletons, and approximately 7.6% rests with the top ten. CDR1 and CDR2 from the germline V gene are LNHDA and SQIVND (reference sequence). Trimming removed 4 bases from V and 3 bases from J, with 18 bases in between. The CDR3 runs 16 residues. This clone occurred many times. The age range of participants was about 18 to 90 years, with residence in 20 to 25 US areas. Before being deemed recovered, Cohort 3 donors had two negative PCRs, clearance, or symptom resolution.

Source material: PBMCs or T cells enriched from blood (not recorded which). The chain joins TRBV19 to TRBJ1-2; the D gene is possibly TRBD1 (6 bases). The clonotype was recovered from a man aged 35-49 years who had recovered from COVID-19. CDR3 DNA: TGTGCCAGTAGTAGGACAGCCCTGAGGGCCTACTATGGCTACACCTTC. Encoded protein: CASSRTALRAYYGYTF.